Each of the 29 T cell receptor beta chains below was sequenced from the same sample in a study of T cells in Graves' hyperthyroidism and ophthalmopathy. Researchers took RNA transcripts and amplified the TCR beta CDR3 regions from them. HTBI primers were used for first-round RT-PCR of the TCR CDR3. From the multiplex PCR reads, TCRdb called clonotypes with MiXCR, one entry per CDR3 protein. The table lists 300,000 to 400,000 distinct CDR3 sequences, about 20% of them singletons, with 49% in the top ten. Sequencing used blood. Receptors were obtained from a woman aged 45-65 years with Graves' hyperthyroidism.

This clonotype was observed a handful of times. CDR3 in amino acids: CSARIGATNTEAFF. CDR3 bases: TGCAGTGCCCGGATTGGGGCTACCAACACTGAAGCTTTCTTT. The rearrangement uses TRBV20-1 and TRBJ1-1; D perhaps matches TRBD1 (5 bases). This CDR3 is 14 amino acids long. The ends were cut back, 6 bases at V and 2 bases at J, with 16 bases in the middle. Germline V gene lookup returns CDR1 DFQATT and CDR2 SNEGSKA (reference sequence).

The chain has TRBV6-1 and TRBJ1-1; 7 positions agree with TRBD1. Germline CDR1 and CDR2: MNHNS and SASEGT. With 1 base clipped from V and 7 bases from J, the junction kept 6 bases outside the gene matches. This CDR3 spans 14 amino acids. CDR3 DNA: TGTGCCAGCAGTGAAGGTTTCAGGGACAGTGAAGCTTTCTTT. Amino acid sequence: CASSEGFRDSEAFF.

The CDR3 DNA is TGCGCCAGCAGCGCGGGTCCCAGACAGGGGGCGGCAGATACGCAGTATTTT. This translates into CASSAGPRQGAADTQYF. The chain employs TRBV5-1 and TRBJ2-3; TRBD1 matches 10 bases. After removal of 4 bases from V and 4 bases from J, the junction contained 12 bases not matched to a gene. Germline V gene lookup returns CDR1 SGHRS and CDR2 YFSETQ. This CDR3 has 17 amino acids.

Many counts were recorded for this clonotype. This chain uses TRBV20-1 with TRBJ1-1; no clear D. Germline V lookup: CDR1 DFQATT, CDR2 SNEGSKA (reference sequence). This CDR3 has 14 residues. The V and J ends lost 0 bases and 4 bases respectively, with 12 bases between them. This chain's CDR3 is CSARDGPSGTEAFF. CDR3 sequence (DNA): TGCAGTGCTAGAGATGGACCGAGCGGCACTGAAGCTTTCTTT.

This chain uses TRBV7-9 with TRBJ2-7; 9 nucleotides agree with TRBD1. J lost 9 bases, V lost 5 bases, and 11 bases had no gene match. This CDR3 has 14 amino acids. The germline gives CDR1 SEHNR, CDR2 FQNEAQ (reference sequence). The CDR3 sequence is CASSPGTGQNRQYF. The DNA of the CDR3 is TGTGCCAGCAGCCCCGGGACAGGGCAAAACCGGCAGTACTTC. The full variable domain, in which reference TRBV7-9 and TRBJ2-7 provide the parts outside the CDR3, is DTGVSQNPRHKITKRGQNVTFRCDPISEHNRLYWYRQTLGQGPEFLTYFQNEAQLEKSRLLSDRFSAERPKGSFSTLEIQRTEQGDSAMYLCASSPGTGQNRQYFGPGTRLTVT.

This clonotype occurred many times. The V call is TRBV7-8, the J call TRBJ2-7, with TRBD1 matching 9 bases. Germline V gene data show CDR1 as SGHVS and CDR2 as FQNEAQ. V was clipped by 6 bases and J by 2 bases; unmatched bases: 5. The CDR3 is 14 amino acids. DNA of the CDR3: TGTGCCAGCAGTTTGGGACAGGGTACCTACGAGCAGTACTTC. Translated, it gives CASSLGQGTYEQYF. Supplemented by reference TRBV7-8 and TRBJ2-7, the full variable domain reads GAGVSQSPRYKVAKRGQDVALRCDPISGHVSLFWYQQALGQGPEFLTYFQNEAQLDKSGLPSDRFFAERPEGSVSTLKIQRTQQEDSAVYLCASSLGQGTYEQYFGPGTRLTVT.

With respect to this clonotype: A read error is possible here, since a much larger clone lies one base away. V and J are TRBV29-1 and TRBJ2-3, with 12 bases fitting TRBD2. Germline lookup yields CDR1 SQVTM and CDR2 ANQGSEA. The CDR3 loop spans 18 amino acids. With V trimmed by 3 bases and J by 4 bases, 14 bases remained unmatched. The CDR3, as DNA: TGCAGCGTTGACGATCGTACTAGCGGGAGGCCGCGTGCAGATACGCAGTATTTT. Translated, it gives CSVDDRTSGRPRADTQYF.

The V and J genes are TRBV2 and TRBJ1-2; D is uncertain. CDR1 and CDR2 (germline): SNHLY, FYNNEI. This CDR3 has 12 residues. V was cut by 4 bases and J by 10 bases, with 13 bases left in between. CDR3 loop: CASSVYGADYTF. In DNA, the CDR3 is TGTGCCAGCAGTGTTTATGGTGCTGACTACACCTTC.

This clonotype occurred many times. V gene TRBV2 combines with J gene TRBJ2-3; the match to TRBD2 covers 16 bases. The CDR3 totals 19 residues. The germline gives CDR1 SNHLY, CDR2 FYNNEI. J gave up 4 bases and V 5 bases, and 12 bases lay outside the gene matches. The CDR3 nucleotides read TGTGCCAGCAGTCACACCTCCGGGACTAGCGGGGGGGCCTCAGATACGCAGTATTTT. Encoded protein: CASSHTSGTSGGASDTQYF. Full variable domain (remainder filled in from reference TRBV2 and TRBJ2-3): EPEVTQTPSHQVTQMGQEVILRCVPISNHLYFYWYRQILGQKVEFLVSFYNNEISEKSEIFDDQFSVERPDGSNFTLKIRSTKLEDSAMYFCASSHTSGTSGGASDTQYFGPGTRLTVL.

This clonotype showed up just a few times. The V and J genes are TRBV12-3 or TRBV12-4 and TRBJ1-5; D might be TRBD1 (5 bases). V was pared by 1 base and J by 0 bases, with 7 bases between. This CDR3 contains 15 residues. The CDR3 nucleotides are TGTGCCAGCAGTTTAGTAAGGGGTAGCAATCAGCCCCAGCATTTT. Amino acids: CASSLVRGSNQPQHF.

This clonotype was seen a few times. The chain is built from TRBV19 and TRBJ2-1; possible D gene TRBD1, 6 bases. The CDR3 length is 15 residues. V dropped 6 bases and J dropped 4 bases, with 16 bases sitting between them. The germline CDR1 and CDR2 sequences are LNHDA and SQIVND (reference sequence). The CDR3 sequence: CASRPQGTRYNEQFF. For the CDR3, the DNA is TGTGCCAGTAGACCACAGGGTACCCGTTACAATGAGCAGTTCTTC.

This clonotype showed up just a few times. The CDR3 carries no conserved terminal phenylalanine or tryptophan, so it likely arises from a read error. This chain joins TRBV28 and TRBJ2-7, with a tentative D call TRBD1 (6 bases). V lost 8 bases to trimming and J lost 5 bases, with 16 bases between them. The CDR3 sequence is 13 residues long. Germline V gene lookup returns CDR1 MDHEN and CDR2 SYDVKM. CDR3 bases: TGTGCCAGCGGACTGCAGGGGTCCGACGAGCAGTACCTC. Translation: CASGLQGSDEQYL.

This rearrangement joins TRBV5-8 to TRBJ2-1; D remains ambiguous. V was clipped by 1 base and J by 2 bases, with 7 bases between them. The germline CDR1 and CDR2 sequences are SGHTS and YDEGEE. The CDR3 is 14 residues long. Here the CDR3 reads CASSLLQAYNEQFF. The CDR3 nucleotides read TGTGCCAGCAGCTTGTTGCAAGCCTACAATGAGCAGTTCTTC.

CDR3 coding DNA: TGCGCCAGCAGCTTAACTAGCGGGGGGCACTACACAGATACGCAGTATTTT. Its protein is CASSLTSGGHYTDTQYF. V usage is TRBV5-1 and J usage is TRBJ2-3; 12 bases are shared with TRBD2. In germline, CDR1 is SGHRS, CDR2 YFSETQ. The CDR3 is 17 residues long. The ends lost 2 bases at V and 2 bases at J; junction bases unmatched: 6.

This clonotype was seen ten or more times. This chain uses TRBV6-1 with TRBJ2-3, with D uncertain. CDR1 MNHNS and CDR2 SASEGT come from the germline V gene. Trimming took off 0 bases at V and 4 bases at J, with 5 bases between the two ends. The CDR3 is made up of 13 amino acids. This CDR3 reads CASSEALPDTQYF. The DNA of the CDR3 is TGTGCCAGCAGTGAAGCGCTTCCAGATACGCAGTATTTT.

CDR3 sequence: CASSLAGEQQYF. CDR3 DNA: TGTGCCAGCAGCTTAGCGGGAGAACAGCAGTACTTC. The chain joins TRBV7-9 to TRBJ2-7; a possible D gene is TRBD2 (5 bases). CDR1 SEHNR and CDR2 FQNEAQ come from the germline V gene (reference sequence). The CDR3 loop spans 12 amino acids. V dropped 0 bases and J dropped 8 bases, with 8 bases sitting between them.

This clonotype occurred many times. The chain is built from TRBV3-1 and TRBJ2-1; no firm D call. This CDR3 comprises 13 residues. Looked up from germline, CDR1 is LGHDT and CDR2 is YNNKEL (reference sequence). Trimming pared 1 base from V and 6 bases from J, leaving 7 bases between. The DNA of the CDR3 is TGTGCCAGCAGCCAAGTTGTAGGCAATGAGCAGTTCTTC. This translates into CASSQVVGNEQFF.

This chain joins TRBV5-1 and TRBJ2-2, with 8 bases fitting TRBD1. This CDR3 spans 15 amino acids. The V segment lost 3 bases and the J segment 0 bases; nucleotides outside the gene matches: 1. The germline CDR1 and CDR2 sequences are SGHRS and YFSETQ. The CDR3 DNA reads as TGCGCCAGCAGCTGGGGACAGGCGAACACCGGGGAGCTGTTTTTT. Translating it yields CASSWGQANTGELFF.

This clonotype was counted at least ten times. V gene TRBV3-1 combines with J gene TRBJ1-2; D unresolved. Germline V gene data show CDR1 as LGHDT and CDR2 as YNNKEL (reference sequence). The CDR3 has 13 residues. V gave up 5 bases and J gave up 6 bases, with 13 bases separating them. CDR3 coding DNA: TGTGCCAGCAGCGCGGGCGGGCTTAATGGCTACACCTTC. Translating gives CASSAGGLNGYTF. The full variable domain, in which reference TRBV3-1 and TRBJ1-2 provide the parts outside the CDR3, is DTAVSQTPKYLVTQMGNDKSIKCEQNLGHDTMYWYKQDSKKFLKIMFSYNNKELIINETVPNRFSPKSPDKAHLNLHINSLELGDSAVYFCASSAGGLNGYTFGSGTRLTVV.

This clonotype was seen a handful of times. CDR3 in DNA: TGCGCCAGCAGCTTCCGACAGGGGGAGAGTGGCTACACCTTC. It encodes CASSFRQGESGYTF. V gene TRBV5-1 combines with J gene TRBJ1-2; 9 positions match TRBD1. Per the germline V gene, CDR1 is SGHRS and CDR2 is YFSETQ. CDR3 length: 14 residues. With V trimmed by 2 bases and J by 7 bases, 6 bases remained unmatched. The whole variable domain, remainder taken from reference TRBV5-1 and TRBJ1-2, is KAGVTQTPRYLIKTRGQQVTLSCSPISGHRSVSWYQQTPGQGLQFLFEYFSETQRNKGNFPGRFSGRQFSNSRSEMNVSTLELGDSALYLCASSFRQGESGYTFGSGTRLTVV.

This clonotype came up a few times. The CDR3 sequence: CASSRRRQGSGYTF. The CDR3 DNA reads as TGTGCCAGCAGTCGCCGCAGACAGGGGAGTGGCTACACCTTC. The rearrangement links TRBV12-3 or TRBV12-4 to TRBJ1-2, with TRBD1 matching 8 bases. The CDR3 contains 14 residues. J gave up 7 bases and V 5 bases, and 9 bases lay outside the gene matches.

V gene TRBV19 combines with J gene TRBJ1-6; no definite D call. V lost 7 bases to trimming and J lost 0 bases, with 10 bases between them. This CDR3 comprises 15 residues. The germline CDR1 and CDR2 sequences are LNHDA and SQIVND (reference sequence). DNA for the CDR3: TGTGCCAGTACCCAACAGAGCTCCTATAATTCACCCCTCCACTTT. Its translation is CASTQQSSYNSPLHF.

The table lists this clonotype with a few counts. The chain is built from TRBV7-3 and TRBJ2-5; D remains ambiguous. The CDR3 covers 13 residues. CDR1 SGHTA and CDR2 FQGTGA come from the germline V gene. Trimming pared 2 bases from V and 2 bases from J, leaving 6 bases between. CDR3 coding DNA: TGTGCCAGCAGCTTACAACAGCAAGAGACCCAGTACTTC. Its protein product is CASSLQQQETQYF.

This sequence joins TRBV7-2 and TRBJ2-5; 8 bases match TRBD1. Germline assignment: CDR1 SGHTA and CDR2 FQGNSA. After removal of 1 base from V and 5 bases from J, the junction contained 3 bases not matched to a gene. The length of the CDR3 is 14 residues. CDR3 coding DNA: TGTGCCAGCAGCTTAGGGGACAGGCGGGAGACCCAGTACTTC. Amino acid sequence: CASSLGDRRETQYF.

This clonotype was seen at least ten times. The chain carries TRBV4-2 and TRBJ2-3; TRBD2 is a possible D gene (6 bases). Germline V gives CDR1 LGHNA, CDR2 YNFKEQ. Deletions cut 1 base from V and 4 bases from J, with 9 bases between. The CDR3 runs 14 residues. This CDR3 is CASSQGLEADTQYF. The CDR3 nucleotides read TGTGCCAGCAGCCAAGGACTAGAGGCAGATACGCAGTATTTT.

This clonotype was recorded at least ten times. V is TRBV18 and J is TRBJ2-7; possibly TRBD1 for D (5 bases). There are 14 residues in the CDR3. Trimming stripped 3 bases from V and 3 bases from J, with 12 bases between. Germline CDR1 and CDR2: KGHSH and LQKENI. CDR3 loop: CASSPNDSGYEQYV. The DNA of the CDR3 is TGTGCCAGCTCACCGAACGACAGTGGCTACGAGCAGTACGTC.

The CDR3 region has the DNA TGTGCCAGCTCAACACTCGAGGACAGGGGAGCCGGGGAGCTGTTTTTT. Translation gives CASSTLEDRGAGELFF. The genes are TRBV18 and TRBJ2-2; 9 bases are a match to TRBD1. CDR3 length equals 16 residues. After removal of 5 bases from V and 6 bases from J, the junction contained 10 bases not matched to a gene. CDR1 KGHSH and CDR2 LQKENI come from the germline V gene.

This clonotype came up many times. V usage is TRBV3-1 and J usage is TRBJ2-3; 8 bases are a match to TRBD2. Germline values: CDR1 LGHDT, CDR2 YNNKEL (reference sequence). Trimming at V came to 1 base and at J to 5 bases, leaving 8 bases not matched to a gene. This CDR3 has 16 amino acids. CDR3 DNA: TGTGCCAGCAGCCAAGTTTCCGGGGGGGCAGGAGATACGCAGTATTTT. This codes for CASSQVSGGAGDTQYF.

This clonotype showed up many times. The chain couples TRBV20-1 to TRBJ2-7; 8 positions match TRBD2. The CDR3 contains 15 residues. The trim removed 1 base at V and 4 bases at J, leaving 9 bases unmatched. In germline, CDR1 is DFQATT, CDR2 SNEGSKA (reference sequence). Here the CDR3 reads CSARGLLASGYEQYF. CDR3 DNA: TGCAGTGCTAGAGGCCTCCTGGCTAGCGGGTACGAGCAGTACTTC.